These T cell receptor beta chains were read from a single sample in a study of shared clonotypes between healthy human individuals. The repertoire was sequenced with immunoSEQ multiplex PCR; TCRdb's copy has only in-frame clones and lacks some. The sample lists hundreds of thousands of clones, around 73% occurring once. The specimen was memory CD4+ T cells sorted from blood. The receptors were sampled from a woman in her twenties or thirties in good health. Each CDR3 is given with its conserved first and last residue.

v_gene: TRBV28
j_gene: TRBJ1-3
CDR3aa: CASSPQGSAGNTIYF

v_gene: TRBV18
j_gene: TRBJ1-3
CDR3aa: CASSPPDGGTGNTIYF

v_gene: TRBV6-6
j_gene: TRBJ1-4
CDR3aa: CASRDRGGTNEKLFF

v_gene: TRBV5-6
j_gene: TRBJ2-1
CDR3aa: CASLLAGDLRDEQFF

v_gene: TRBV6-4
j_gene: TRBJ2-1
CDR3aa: CASSDSYSGRANNEQFF

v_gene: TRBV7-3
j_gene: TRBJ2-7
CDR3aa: CASSSRTPTEQYF

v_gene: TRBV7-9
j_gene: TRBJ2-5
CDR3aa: CASSSRIAGGVASGTQYF

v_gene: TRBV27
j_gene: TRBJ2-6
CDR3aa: CASRLVGQGASGANVLTF

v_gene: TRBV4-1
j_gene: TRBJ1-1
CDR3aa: CASSPSGVGTEAFF

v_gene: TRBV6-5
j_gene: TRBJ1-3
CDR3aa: CASSWPHLNTIYF

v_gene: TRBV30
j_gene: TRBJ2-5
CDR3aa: CAWSPGLAGRTQYF

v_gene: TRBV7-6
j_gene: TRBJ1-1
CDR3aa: CASSLGHSNTEAFF

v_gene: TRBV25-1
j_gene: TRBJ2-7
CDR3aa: CASSEPQGPAGPYEQYF

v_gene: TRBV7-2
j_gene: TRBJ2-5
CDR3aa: CASSPTGGRAATQYF

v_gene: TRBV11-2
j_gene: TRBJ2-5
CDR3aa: CATQGGGKTQYF

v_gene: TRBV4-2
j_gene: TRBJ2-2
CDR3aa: CASSQDLARITGELFF

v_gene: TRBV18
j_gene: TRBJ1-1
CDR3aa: CASSEQGLNTEAFF

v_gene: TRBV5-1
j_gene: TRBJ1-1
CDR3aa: CASSTGDSMNTEAFF

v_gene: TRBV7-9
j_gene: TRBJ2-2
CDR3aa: CASSLTGHGTGELFF

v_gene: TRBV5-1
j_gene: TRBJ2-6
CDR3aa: CASSLTVSLDSRANVLTF

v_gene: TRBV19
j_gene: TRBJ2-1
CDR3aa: CASSMEQGAGSYNEQFF

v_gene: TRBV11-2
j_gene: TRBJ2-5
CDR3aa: CASSLAGVVFWETQYF

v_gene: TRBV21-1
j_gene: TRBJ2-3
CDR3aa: CASSKEPGYIKGTDTQYF

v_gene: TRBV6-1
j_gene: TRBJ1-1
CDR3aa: CASRFWAEKPEAFF

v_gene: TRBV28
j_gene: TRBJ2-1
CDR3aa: CASNPGPVSYNEQFF

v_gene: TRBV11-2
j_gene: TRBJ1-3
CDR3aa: CASHRRQALGNTIYF

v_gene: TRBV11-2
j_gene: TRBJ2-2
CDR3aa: CASSLGGGYTGELFF

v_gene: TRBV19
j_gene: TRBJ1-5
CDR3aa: CASSMSGGIGNQPQHF

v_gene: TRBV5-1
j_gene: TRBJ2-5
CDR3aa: CASSGGRAGGETQYF

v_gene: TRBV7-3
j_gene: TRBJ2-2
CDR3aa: CASSPRPTGELFF

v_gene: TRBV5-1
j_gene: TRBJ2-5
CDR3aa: CASSLTTGQGEETQYF

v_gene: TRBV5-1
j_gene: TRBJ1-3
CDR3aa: CASGAGPAGSGNTIYF